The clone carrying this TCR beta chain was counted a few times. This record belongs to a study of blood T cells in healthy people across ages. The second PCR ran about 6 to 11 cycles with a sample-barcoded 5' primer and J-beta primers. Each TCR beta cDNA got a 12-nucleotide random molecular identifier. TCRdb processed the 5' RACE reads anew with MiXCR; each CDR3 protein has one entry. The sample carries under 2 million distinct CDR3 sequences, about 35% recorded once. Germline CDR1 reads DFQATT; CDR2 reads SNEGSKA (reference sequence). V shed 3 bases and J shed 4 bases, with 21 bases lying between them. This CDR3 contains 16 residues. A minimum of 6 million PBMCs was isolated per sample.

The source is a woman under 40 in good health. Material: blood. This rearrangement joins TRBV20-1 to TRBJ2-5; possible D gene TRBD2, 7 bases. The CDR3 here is CSASGGATGKRETQYF. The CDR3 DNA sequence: TGCAGTGCTAGTGGGGGGGCCACGGGAAAACGAGAGACCCAGTACTTC.